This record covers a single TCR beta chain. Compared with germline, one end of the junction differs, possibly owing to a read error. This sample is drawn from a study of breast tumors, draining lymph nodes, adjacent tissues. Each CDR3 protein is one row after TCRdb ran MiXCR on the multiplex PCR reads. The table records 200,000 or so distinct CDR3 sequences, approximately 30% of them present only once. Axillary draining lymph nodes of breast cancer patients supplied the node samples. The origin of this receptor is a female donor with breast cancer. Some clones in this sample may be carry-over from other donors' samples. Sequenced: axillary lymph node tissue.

CDR3 sequence reads: CARSLERGRAEEQLF. CDR3 in DNA: TGTGCCCGCAGCTTAGAGCGCGGGAGGGCGGAAGAGCAGCTCTTC. The rearrangement uses TRBV7-2 and TRBJ2-1, with TRBD2 matching 9 bases. Germline V gene lookup returns CDR1 SGHTA and CDR2 FQGNSA. This CDR3 spans 15 amino acids. Full variable domain (outside the CDR3, taken from reference TRBV7-2 and TRBJ2-1): GAGVSQSPSNKVTEKGKDVELRCDPISGHTALYWYRQSLGQGLEFLIYFQGNSAPDKSGLPSDRFSAERTGGSVSTLTIQRTQQEDSAVYLCARSLERGRAEEQLFGPGTRLTVL.